The present entry profiles one T cell receptor (beta chain) with its context. These data are taken from a study of control samples from healthy donors and cancer patients. Germline CDR1 LNHDA, CDR2 SQIVND (reference sequence). With V trimmed by 4 bases and J by 8 bases, 8 bases remained unmatched. The CDR3 is made up of 15 amino acids. Profiled with immunoSEQ multiplex PCR; TCRdb holds only in-frame clones, not every one. The sample records hundreds of thousands of clones, about four fifths being singletons. This sequence joins TRBV19 and TRBJ2-2, with 9 bases matching TRBD2. The material sequenced was PBMCs. This TCR derives from a woman aged 55-69 years with lung cancer. CDR3 region: CASSTRPGLAGELFF. CDR3 sequence (DNA): TGTGCCAGTAGTACCCGCCCGGGACTAGCTGGGGAGCTGTTTTTT.